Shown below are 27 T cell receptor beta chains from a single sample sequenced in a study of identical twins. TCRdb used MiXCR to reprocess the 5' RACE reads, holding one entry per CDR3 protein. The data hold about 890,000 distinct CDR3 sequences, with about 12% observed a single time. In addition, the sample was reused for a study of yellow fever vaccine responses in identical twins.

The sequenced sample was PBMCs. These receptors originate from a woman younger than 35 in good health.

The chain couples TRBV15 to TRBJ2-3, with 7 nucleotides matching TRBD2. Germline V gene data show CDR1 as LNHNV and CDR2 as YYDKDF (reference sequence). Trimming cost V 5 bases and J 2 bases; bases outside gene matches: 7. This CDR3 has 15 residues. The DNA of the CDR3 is TGTGCCACCAGCCAAGCAGCGGGATACACAGATACGCAGTATTTT. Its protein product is CATSQAAGYTDTQYF.

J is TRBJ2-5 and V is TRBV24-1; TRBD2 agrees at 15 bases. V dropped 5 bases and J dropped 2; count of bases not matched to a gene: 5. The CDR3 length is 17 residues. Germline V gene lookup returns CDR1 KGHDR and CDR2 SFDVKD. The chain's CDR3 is CATSALGLAGGQETQYF. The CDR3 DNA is TGTGCCACCAGTGCCCTAGGACTAGCGGGAGGGCAAGAGACCCAGTACTTC.

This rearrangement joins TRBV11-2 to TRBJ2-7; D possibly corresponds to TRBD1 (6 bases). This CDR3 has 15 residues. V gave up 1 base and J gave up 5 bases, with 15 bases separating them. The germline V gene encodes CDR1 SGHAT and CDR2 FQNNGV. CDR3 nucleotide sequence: TGTGCCAGCAGCTTAGGGGGACACCCAAGGAACGAGCAGTACTTC. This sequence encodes CASSLGGHPRNEQYF.

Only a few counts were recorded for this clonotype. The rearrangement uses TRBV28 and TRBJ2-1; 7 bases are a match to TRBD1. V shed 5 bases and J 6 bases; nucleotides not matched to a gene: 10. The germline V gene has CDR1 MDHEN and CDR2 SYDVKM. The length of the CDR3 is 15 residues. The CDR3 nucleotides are TGTGCCAGCAGTCCCCCGGGACAGCTGGTCAATGAGCAGTTCTTC. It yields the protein CASSPPGQLVNEQFF.

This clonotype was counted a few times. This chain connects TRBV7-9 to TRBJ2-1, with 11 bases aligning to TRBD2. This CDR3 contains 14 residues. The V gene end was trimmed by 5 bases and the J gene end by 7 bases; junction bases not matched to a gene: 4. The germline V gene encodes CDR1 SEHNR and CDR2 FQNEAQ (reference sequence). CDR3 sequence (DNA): TGTGCCAGCAGCACACTAGCGGGAGTGAATGAGCAGTTCTTC. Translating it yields CASSTLAGVNEQFF.

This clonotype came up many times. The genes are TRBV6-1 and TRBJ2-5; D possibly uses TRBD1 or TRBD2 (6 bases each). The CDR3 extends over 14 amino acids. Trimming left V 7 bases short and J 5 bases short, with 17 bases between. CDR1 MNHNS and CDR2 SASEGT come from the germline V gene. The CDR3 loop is CASTVGGGGETQYF. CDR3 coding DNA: TGTGCCAGCACTGTAGGAGGGGGTGGTGAGACCCAGTACTTC.

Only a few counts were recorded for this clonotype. The CDR3 is CADITGFDTDTQYF. In DNA form, the CDR3 reads TGTGCCGATATAACCGGGTTCGACACAGATACGCAGTATTTT. The rearrangement uses TRBV6-1 and TRBJ2-3; D unclear. The CDR3 spans 14 residues. Trimming left V 11 bases short and J 2 bases short, with 17 bases between. In germline, CDR1 is MNHNS, CDR2 SASEGT.

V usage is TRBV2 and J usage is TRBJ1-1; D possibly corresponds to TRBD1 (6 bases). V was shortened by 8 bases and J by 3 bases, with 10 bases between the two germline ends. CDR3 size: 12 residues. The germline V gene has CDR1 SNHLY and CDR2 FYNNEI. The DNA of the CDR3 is TGTGCCAGCCTCTCAGGGGACACTGAAGCTTTCTTT. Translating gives CASLSGDTEAFF.

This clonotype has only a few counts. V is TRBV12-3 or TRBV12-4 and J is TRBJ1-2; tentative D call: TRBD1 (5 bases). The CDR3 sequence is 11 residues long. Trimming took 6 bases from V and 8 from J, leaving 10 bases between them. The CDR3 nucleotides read TGTGCCAGCAGGTTCAGGGAAGGCTACACCTTC. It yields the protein CASRFREGYTF.

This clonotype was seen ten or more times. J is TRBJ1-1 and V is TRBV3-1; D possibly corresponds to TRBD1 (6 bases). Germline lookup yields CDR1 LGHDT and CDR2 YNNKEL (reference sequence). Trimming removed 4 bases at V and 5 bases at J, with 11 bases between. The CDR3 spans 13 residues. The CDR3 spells CASSRTGLTEAFF. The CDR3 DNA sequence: TGTGCCAGCAGCCGCACAGGGTTAACTGAAGCTTTCTTT.

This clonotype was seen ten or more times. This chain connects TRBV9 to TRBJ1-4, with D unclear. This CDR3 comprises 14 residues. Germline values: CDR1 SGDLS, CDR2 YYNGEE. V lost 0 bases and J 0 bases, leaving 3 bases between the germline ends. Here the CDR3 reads CASSVGATNEKLFF. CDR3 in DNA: TGTGCCAGCAGCGTAGGCGCAACTAATGAAAAACTGTTTTTT.

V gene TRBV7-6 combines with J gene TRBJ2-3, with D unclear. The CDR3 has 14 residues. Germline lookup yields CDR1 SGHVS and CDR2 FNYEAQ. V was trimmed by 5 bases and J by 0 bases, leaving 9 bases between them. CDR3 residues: CASSPNPSTDTQYF. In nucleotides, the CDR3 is TGTGCCAGCAGCCCCAACCCGAGCACAGATACGCAGTATTTT.

In DNA, the CDR3 is TGTGCCAGCAGCCCTTGGGGAGGGGGCGATGAGCAGTTCTTC. Amino acid sequence: CASSPWGGGDEQFF. The V call is TRBV7-9, the J call TRBJ2-1; D is perhaps TRBD1 or TRBD2 (7 bases each). Per the germline V gene, CDR1 is SEHNR and CDR2 is FQNEAQ (reference sequence). Trimming removed 5 bases at V and 8 bases at J, with 16 bases between. The CDR3 covers 14 residues.

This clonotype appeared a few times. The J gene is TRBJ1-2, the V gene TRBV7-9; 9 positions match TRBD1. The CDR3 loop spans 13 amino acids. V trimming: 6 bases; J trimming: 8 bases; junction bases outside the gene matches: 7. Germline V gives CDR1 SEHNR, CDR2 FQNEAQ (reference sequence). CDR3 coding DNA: TGTGCCAGCAGTCGAACAGGGGGCTGGGGCTACACCTTC. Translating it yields CASSRTGGWGYTF.

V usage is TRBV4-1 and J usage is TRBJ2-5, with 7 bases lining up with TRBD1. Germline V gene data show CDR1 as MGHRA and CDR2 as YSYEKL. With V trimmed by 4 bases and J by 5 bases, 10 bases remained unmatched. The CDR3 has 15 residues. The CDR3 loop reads CASSPPDRKRETQYF. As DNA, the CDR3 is TGCGCCAGCAGCCCCCCGGACAGGAAACGGGAGACCCAGTACTTC.

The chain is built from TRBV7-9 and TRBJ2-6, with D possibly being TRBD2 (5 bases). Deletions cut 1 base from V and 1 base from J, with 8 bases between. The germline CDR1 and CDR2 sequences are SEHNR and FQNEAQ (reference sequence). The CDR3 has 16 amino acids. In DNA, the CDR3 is TGTGCCAGCAGCTTAGTGTCGGGATCTGGGGCCAACGTCCTGACTTTC. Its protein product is CASSLVSGSGANVLTF.

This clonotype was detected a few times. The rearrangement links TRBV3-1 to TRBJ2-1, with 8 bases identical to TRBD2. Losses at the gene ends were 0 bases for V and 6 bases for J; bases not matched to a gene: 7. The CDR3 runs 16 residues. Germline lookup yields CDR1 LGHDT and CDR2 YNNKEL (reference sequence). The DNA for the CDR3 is TGTGCCAGCAGCCAAGAGTCGGGGGGGCCGGTCAATGAGCAGTTCTTC. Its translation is CASSQESGGPVNEQFF.

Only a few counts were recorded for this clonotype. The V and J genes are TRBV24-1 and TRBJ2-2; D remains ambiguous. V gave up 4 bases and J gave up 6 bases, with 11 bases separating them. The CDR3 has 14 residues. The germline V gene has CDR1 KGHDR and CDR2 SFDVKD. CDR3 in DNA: TGTGCCACCAGTGACCGAACAGTCCCCGGGGAGCTGTTTTTT. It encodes CATSDRTVPGELFF.

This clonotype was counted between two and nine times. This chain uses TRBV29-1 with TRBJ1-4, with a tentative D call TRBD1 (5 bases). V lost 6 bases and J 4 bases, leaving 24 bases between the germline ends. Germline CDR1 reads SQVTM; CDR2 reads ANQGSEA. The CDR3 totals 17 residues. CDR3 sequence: CSVYRAGEWGLNEKLFF. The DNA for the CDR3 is TGCAGCGTCTACCGCGCCGGGGAGTGGGGACTTAATGAAAAACTGTTTTTT.

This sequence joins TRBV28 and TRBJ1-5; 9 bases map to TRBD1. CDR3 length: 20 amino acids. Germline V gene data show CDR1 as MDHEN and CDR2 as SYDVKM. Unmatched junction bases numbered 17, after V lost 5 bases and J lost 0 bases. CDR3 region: CASSRLRDREFFSSNQPQHF. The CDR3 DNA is TGTGCCAGCAGTCGTCTCCGGGACAGGGAGTTTTTCTCTAGCAATCAGCCCCAGCATTTT.

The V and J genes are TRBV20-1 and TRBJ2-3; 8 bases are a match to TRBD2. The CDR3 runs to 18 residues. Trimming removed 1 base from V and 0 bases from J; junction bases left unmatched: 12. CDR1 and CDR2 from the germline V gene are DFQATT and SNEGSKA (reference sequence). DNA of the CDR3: TGCAGTGCTAGAGGGGTCGGACTAGCCGTAGCTAGCACAGATACGCAGTATTTT. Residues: CSARGVGLAVASTDTQYF.

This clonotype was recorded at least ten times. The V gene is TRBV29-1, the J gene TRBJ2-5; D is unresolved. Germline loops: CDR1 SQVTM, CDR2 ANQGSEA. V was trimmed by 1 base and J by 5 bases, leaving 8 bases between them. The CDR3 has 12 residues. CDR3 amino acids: CSVEGVVETQYF. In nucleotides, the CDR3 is TGCAGCGTTGAAGGGGTGGTGGAGACCCAGTACTTC. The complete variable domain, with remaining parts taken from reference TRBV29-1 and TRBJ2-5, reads SAVISQKPSRDICQRGTSLTIQCQVDSQVTMMFWYRQQPGQSLTLIATANQGSEATYESGFVIDKFPISRPNLTFSTLTVSNMSPEDSSIYLCSVEGVVETQYFGPGTRLLVL.

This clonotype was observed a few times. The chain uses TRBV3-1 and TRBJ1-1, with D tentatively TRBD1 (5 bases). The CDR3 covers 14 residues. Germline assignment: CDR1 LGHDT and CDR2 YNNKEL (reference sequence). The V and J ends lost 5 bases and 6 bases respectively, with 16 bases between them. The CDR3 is CASSGGLGVAEAFF. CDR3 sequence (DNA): TGTGCCAGCAGCGGCGGCCTGGGGGTGGCTGAAGCTTTCTTT.

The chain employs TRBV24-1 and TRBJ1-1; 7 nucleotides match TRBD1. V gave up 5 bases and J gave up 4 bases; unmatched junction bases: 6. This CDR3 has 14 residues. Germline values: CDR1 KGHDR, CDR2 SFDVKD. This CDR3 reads CATSADRAGTEAFF. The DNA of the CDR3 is TGTGCCACCAGTGCCGACAGGGCCGGCACTGAAGCTTTCTTT.

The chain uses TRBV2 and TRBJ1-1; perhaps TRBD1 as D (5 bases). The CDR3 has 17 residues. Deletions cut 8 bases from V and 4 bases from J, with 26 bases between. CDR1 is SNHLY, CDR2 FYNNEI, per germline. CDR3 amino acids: CASFPQPPGQAITEAFF. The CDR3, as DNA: TGTGCCAGCTTCCCCCAGCCCCCGGGGCAGGCGATCACTGAAGCTTTCTTT.

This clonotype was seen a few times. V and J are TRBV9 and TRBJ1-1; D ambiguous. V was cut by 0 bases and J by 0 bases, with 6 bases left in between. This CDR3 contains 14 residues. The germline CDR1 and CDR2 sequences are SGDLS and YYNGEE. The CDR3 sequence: CASSVGILNTEAFF. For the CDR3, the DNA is TGTGCCAGCAGCGTAGGTATATTGAACACTGAAGCTTTCTTT.

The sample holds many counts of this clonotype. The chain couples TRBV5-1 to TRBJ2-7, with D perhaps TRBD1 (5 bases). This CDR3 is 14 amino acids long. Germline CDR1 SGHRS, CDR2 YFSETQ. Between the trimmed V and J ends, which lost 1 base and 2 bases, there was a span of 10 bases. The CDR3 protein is CASSLRQGTYEQYF. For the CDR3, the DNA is TGCGCCAGCAGCTTGAGGCAGGGAACCTACGAGCAGTACTTC. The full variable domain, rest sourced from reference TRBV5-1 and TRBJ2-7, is KAGVTQTPRYLIKTRGQQVTLSCSPISGHRSVSWYQQTPGQGLQFLFEYFSETQRNKGNFPGRFSGRQFSNSRSEMNVSTLELGDSALYLCASSLRQGTYEQYFGPGTRLTVT.